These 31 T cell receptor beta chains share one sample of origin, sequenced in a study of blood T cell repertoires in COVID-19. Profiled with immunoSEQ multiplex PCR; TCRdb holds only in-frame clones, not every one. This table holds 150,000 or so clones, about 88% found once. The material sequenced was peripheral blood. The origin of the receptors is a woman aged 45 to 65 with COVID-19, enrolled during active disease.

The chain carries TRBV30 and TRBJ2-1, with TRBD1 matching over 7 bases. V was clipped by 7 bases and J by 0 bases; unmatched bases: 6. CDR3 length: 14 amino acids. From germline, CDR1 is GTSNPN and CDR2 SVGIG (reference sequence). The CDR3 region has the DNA TGTGCCTCGGTCAACAGGGGCTCCTACAATGAGCAGTTCTTC. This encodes CASVNRGSYNEQFF.

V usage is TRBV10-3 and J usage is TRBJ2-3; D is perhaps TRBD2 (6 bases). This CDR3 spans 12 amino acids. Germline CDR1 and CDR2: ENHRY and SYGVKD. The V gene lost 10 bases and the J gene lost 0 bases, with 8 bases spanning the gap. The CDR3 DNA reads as TGTGCCAAGCGGGTAAGCACAGATACGCAGTATTTT. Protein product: CAKRVSTDTQYF.

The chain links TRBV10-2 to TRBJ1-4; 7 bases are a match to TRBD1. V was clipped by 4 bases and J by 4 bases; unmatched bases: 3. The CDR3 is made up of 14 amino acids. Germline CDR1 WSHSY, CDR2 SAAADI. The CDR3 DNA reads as TGCGCCAGCAGTGGGGGACAGCTTAATGAAAAACTGTTTTTT. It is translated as CASSGGQLNEKLFF.

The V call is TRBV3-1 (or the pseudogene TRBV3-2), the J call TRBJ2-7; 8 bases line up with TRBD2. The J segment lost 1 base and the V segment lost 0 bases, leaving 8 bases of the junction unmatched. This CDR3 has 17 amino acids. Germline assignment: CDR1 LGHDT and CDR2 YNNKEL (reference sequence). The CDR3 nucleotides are TGTGCCAGCAGCCAAGATTTTCCGGGACTAGGTTCCTACGAGCAGTACTTC. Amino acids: CASSQDFPGLGSYEQYF.

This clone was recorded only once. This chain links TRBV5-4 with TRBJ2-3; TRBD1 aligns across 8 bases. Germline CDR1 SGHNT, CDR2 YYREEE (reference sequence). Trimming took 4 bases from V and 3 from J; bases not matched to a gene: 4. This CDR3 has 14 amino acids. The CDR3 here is CASSDRGATDTQYF. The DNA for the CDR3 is TGTGCCAGCAGCGACAGGGGTGCGACAGATACGCAGTATTTT.

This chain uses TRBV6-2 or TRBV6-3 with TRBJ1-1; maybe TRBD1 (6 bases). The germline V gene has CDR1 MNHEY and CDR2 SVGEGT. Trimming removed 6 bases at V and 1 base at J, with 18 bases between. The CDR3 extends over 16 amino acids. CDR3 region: CASSAQRGGGNTEAFF. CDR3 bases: TGTGCCAGCAGCGCACAGAGAGGGGGGGGGAACACTGAAGCTTTCTTT.

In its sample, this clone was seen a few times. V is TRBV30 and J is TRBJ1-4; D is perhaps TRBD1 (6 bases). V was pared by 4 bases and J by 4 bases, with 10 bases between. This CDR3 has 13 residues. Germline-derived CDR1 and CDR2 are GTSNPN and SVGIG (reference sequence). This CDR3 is CAWTGRGNEKLFF. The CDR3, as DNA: TGTGCCTGGACGGGCAGGGGTAATGAAAAACTGTTTTTT.

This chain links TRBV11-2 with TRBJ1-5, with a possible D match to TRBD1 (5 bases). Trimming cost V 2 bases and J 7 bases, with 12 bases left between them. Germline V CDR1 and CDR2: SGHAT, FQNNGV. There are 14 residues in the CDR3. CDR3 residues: CASSLSRGGQPQHF. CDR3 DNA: TGTGCCAGCAGCTTAAGTAGGGGAGGACAGCCCCAGCATTTT.

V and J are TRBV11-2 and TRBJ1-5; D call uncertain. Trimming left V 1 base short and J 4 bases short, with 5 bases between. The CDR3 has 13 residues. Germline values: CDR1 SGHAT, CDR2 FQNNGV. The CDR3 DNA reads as TGTGCCAGCAGCTTAGGGCAAAATCAGCCCCAGCATTTT. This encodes CASSLGQNQPQHF.

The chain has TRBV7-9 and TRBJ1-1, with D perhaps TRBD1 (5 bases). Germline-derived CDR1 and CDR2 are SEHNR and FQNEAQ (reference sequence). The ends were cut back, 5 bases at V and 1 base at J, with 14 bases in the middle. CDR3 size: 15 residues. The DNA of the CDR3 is TGTGCCAGCAGCCCGGGTAGGGGCACGAACACTGAAGCTTTCTTT. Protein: CASSPGRGTNTEAFF.

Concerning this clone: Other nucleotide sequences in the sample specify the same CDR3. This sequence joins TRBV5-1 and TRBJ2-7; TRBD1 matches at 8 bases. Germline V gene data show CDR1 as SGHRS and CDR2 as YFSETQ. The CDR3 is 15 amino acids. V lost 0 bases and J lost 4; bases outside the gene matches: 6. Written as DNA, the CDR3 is TGCGCCAGCAGCTTGGAACAGGGGGTCTATTACGAGCAGTACTTC. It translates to CASSLEQGVYYEQYF.

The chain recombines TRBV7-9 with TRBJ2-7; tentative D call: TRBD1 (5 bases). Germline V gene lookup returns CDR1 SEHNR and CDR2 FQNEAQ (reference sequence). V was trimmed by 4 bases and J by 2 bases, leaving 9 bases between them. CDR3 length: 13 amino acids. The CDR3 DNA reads TGTGCCAGCAGCTCCGGACATCCCTACGAGCAGTACTTC. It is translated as CASSSGHPYEQYF.

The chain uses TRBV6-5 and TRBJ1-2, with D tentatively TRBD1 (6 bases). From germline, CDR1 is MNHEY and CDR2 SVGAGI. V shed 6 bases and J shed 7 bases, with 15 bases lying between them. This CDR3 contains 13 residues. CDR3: CASSLDRLGGYTF. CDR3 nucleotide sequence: TGTGCCAGCAGCCTCGACAGGTTGGGTGGCTACACCTTC.

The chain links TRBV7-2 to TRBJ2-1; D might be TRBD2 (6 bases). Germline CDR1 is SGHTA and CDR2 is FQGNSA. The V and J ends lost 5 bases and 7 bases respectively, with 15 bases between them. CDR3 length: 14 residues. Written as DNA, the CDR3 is TGTGCCAGCAGCATAGGCGGGGTTTGGAATGAGCAGTTCTTC. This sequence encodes CASSIGGVWNEQFF.

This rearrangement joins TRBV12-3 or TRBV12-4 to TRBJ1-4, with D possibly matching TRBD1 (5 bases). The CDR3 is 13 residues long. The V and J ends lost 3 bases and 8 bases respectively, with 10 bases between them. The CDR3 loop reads CASSFQQDEKLFF. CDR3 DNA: TGTGCCAGCAGTTTTCAACAGGACGAAAAACTGTTTTTT.

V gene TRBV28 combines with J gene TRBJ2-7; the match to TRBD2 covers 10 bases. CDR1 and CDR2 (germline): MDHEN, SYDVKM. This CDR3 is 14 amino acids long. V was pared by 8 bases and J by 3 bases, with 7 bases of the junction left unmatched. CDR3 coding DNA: TGTGCCAGCCACAATAGCGGGGGGTACTACGAGCAGTACTTC. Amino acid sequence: CASHNSGGYYEQYF.

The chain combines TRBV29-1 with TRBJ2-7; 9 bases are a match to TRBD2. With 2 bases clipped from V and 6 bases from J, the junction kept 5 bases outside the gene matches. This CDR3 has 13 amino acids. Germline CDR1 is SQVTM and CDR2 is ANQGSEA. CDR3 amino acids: CSVEMGLAGEQYF. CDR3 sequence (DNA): TGCAGCGTTGAAATGGGACTAGCAGGCGAGCAGTACTTC.

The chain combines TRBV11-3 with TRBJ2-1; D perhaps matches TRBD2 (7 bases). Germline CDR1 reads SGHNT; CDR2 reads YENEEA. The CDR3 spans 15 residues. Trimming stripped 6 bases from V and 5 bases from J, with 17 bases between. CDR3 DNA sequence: TGTGCCAGCAGTTGGGGTTTAGGGGGGGACAATGAGCAGTTCTTC. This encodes CASSWGLGGDNEQFF.

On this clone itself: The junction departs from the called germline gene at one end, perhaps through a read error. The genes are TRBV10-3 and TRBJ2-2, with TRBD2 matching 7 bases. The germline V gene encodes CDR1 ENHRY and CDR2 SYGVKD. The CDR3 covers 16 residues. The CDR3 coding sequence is TGTGCCATCAGGGAGTCTTTAGCGGGGAACACCGGGGAGCTGTTTTTT. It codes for CAIRESLAGNTGELFF.

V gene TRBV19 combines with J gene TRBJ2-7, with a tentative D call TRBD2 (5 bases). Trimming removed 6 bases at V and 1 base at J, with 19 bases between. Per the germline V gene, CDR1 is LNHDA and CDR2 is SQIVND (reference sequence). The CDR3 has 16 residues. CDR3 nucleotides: TGTGCCAGTAGCATCCCCCCTCCAGAGGGATCCTACGAGCAGTACTTC. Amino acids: CASSIPPPEGSYEQYF. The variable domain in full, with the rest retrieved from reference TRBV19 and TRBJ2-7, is DGGITQSPKYLFRKEGQNVTLSCEQNLNHDAMYWYRQDPGQGLRLIYYSQIVNDFQKGDIAEGYSVSREKKESFPLTVTSAQKNPTAFYLCASSIPPPEGSYEQYFGPGTRLTVT.

The CDR3 DNA follows: TGTGCCAGCAGTAGATCCGGGACTAGCGGTGGGCAGGGGACCCAGTACTTC. It is translated as CASSRSGTSGGQGTQYF. The chain uses TRBV28 and TRBJ2-5; TRBD2 agrees at 11 bases. This CDR3 is 17 amino acids long. V dropped 5 bases and J dropped 7; count of bases not matched to a gene: 15. Germline CDR1 reads MDHEN; CDR2 reads SYDVKM.

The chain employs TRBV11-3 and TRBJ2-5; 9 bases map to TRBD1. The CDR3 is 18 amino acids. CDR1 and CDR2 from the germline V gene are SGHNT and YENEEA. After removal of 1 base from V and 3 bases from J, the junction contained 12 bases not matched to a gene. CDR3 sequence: CASSLAESLTGGEETQYF. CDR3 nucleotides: TGTGCCAGCAGCTTAGCGGAGAGTTTGACAGGGGGAGAAGAGACCCAGTACTTC.

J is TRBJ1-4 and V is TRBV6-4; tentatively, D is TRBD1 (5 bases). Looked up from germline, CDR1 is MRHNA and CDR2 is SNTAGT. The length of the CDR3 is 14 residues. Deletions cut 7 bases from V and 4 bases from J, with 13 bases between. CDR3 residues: CASIETAYNEKLFF. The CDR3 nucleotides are TGTGCCAGCATAGAGACAGCCTATAATGAAAAACTGTTTTTT.

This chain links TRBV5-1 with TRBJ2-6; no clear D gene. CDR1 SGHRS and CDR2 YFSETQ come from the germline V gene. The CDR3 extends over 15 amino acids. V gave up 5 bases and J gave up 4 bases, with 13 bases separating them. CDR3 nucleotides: TGCGCCAGCAGTCCAGTAACCTCCGGGGCCAACGTCCTGACTTTC. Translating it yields CASSPVTSGANVLTF.

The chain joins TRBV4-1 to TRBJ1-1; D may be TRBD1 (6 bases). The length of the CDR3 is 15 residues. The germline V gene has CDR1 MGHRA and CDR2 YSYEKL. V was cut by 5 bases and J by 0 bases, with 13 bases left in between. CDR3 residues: CASSSRTVLNTEAFF. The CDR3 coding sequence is TGCGCCAGCAGCTCAAGGACAGTATTGAACACTGAAGCTTTCTTT.

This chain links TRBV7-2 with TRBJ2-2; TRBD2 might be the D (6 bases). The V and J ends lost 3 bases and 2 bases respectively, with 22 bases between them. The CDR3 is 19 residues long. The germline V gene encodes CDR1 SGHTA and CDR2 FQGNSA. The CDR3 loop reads CASSFGGGWSYRNTGELFF. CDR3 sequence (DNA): TGTGCCAGCAGCTTCGGTGGGGGGTGGAGCTATAGAAACACCGGGGAGCTGTTTTTT.

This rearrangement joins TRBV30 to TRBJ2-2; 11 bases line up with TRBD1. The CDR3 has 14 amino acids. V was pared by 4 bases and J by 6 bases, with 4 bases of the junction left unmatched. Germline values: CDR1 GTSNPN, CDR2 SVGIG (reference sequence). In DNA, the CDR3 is TGTGCCTGGATTCCGGGACAGGGGGCCGGGGAGCTGTTTTTT. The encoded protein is CAWIPGQGAGELFF.

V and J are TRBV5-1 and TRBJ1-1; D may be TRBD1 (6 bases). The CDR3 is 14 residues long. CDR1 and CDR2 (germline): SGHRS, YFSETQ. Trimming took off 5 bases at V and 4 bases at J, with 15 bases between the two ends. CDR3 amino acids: CASRSTGFTTEAFF. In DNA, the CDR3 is TGCGCCAGCAGAAGTACAGGGTTTACCACTGAAGCTTTCTTT.

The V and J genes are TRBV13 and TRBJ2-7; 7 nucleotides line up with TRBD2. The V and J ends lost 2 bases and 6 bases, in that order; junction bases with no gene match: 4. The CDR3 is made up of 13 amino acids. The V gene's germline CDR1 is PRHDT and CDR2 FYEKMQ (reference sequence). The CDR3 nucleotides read TGTGCCAGCAGCTTAAGGGAGGGTCTCGAGCAGTACTTC. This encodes CASSLREGLEQYF.

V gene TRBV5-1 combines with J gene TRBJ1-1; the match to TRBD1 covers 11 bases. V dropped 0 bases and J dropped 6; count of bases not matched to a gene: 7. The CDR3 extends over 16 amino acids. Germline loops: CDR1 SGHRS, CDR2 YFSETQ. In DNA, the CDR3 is TGCGCCAGCAGCTTGGAAGGACAGGGGGCTAACGCTGAAGCTTTCTTT. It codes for CASSLEGQGANAEAFF. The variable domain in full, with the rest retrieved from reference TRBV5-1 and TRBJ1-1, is KAGVTQTPRYLIKTRGQQVTLSCSPISGHRSVSWYQQTPGQGLQFLFEYFSETQRNKGNFPGRFSGRQFSNSRSEMNVSTLELGDSALYLCASSLEGQGANAEAFFGQGTRLTVV.

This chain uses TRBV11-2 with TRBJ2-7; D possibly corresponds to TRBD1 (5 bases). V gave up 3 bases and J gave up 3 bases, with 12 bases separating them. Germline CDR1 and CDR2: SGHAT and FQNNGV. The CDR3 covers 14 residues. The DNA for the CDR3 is TGTGCCAGCAGCTTCGGAGCGACAGTCTACGAGCAGTACTTC. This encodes CASSFGATVYEQYF.